A selection of T cell receptor beta chains follows, all from one sample in a study of T cells after yellow fever vaccination. TCRdb reanalysed the 5' RACE reads using MiXCR and keeps one entry per CDR3 protein. The repertoire holds about 120,000 distinct CDR3 sequences, with more than 7.5% as singletons. Sequencing used CD8+ T cells sorted from PBMCs, obtained on the day of the yellow fever booster vaccination. These receptors came from a young man who received the YFV17D yellow fever vaccine. Each CDR3 is given with its conserved first and last residue.

TRBV4-1	TRBJ2-2	CASSQAVGAGGYTGELFF
TRBV5-1	TRBJ2-3	CASSLVQRGTQYF
TRBV6-2/TRBV6-3	TRBJ1-2	CASSYVTQYGYTF
TRBV4-1	TRBJ2-3	CASSQGWRTESTDTQYF
TRBV7-9	TRBJ1-2	CASSSGFFYGYTF
TRBV4-3	TRBJ1-6	CASSQDPGTQNSPLHF
TRBV4-2	TRBJ2-5	CASSQGERGGRLETQYF
TRBV29-1	TRBJ2-3	CSVADPPDTQYF
TRBV7-6	TRBJ1-6	CASSRTGGQVSYNSPLHF
TRBV5-1	TRBJ2-3	CASSFERGTDTQYF
TRBV19	TRBJ1-2	CASSTPARQGTYGYTF
TRBV12-5	TRBJ2-7	CASGPGSYEQYF
TRBV15	TRBJ2-7	CATSREWGGGEQYF
TRBV7-8	TRBJ2-7	CASSPSLAGAVIRQYF